This TCR beta chain came from a study of control samples from healthy donors and cancer patients. Sequencing was performed with immunoSEQ multiplex PCR; in TCRdb, only in-frame clones are kept and a portion is missing. The sample has approximately 150,000 clones, roughly 93% seen once; the top ten hold less than 6%. The length of the CDR3 is 13 residues. V shed 5 bases and J shed 1 base, with 6 bases lying between them. From germline, CDR1 is MRHNA and CDR2 SNTAGT. This chain links TRBV6-4 with TRBJ1-5; no reliable D call. This TCR came from a man aged 18 to 29 in good health. The sequencing sample was made of blood. The CDR3 nucleotides read TGTGCCAGCAGTTCACAGAGCAATCAGCCCCAGCATTTT. This codes for CASSSQSNQPQHF.